Each of the 32 T cell receptor beta chains below was sequenced from the same sample in a study of response to subunit inactivated influenza vaccine (dated by TCRdb to 2016 to 2019). The library was produced with RT-PCR. Sequencing relied on an Illumina HiSeq 2500. TCRdb reran the public reads through fastp at Q25 and MiXCR, keeping productive beta chains. Rows are combined by CDR3 protein, so each entry shows the most common genes and DNA. The sample includes hundreds of thousands of distinct CDR3 sequences, with about 18% observed a single time. The ten largest make up about 11% of the sample. The source was PBMCs from blood, collected approximately 5 days after vaccination. The source is a man aged 45-60 years who received an inactivated influenza vaccine. Donor details come from another sample of the same person, matched by shared clones.

This clonotype came up a few times. J is TRBJ2-5 and V is TRBV5-1; D is perhaps TRBD2 (6 bases). The germline CDR1 and CDR2 sequences are SGHRS and YFSETQ. The CDR3 consists of 15 residues. V lost 3 bases, J lost 2 bases, and 14 bases lay in between. The DNA of the CDR3 is TGCGCCAGCAGCTCACGGGGGTATGTGCAAGAGACCCAGTACTTC. It is translated as CASSSRGYVQETQYF.

This clonotype has just a few counts. The chain is built from TRBV10-2 and TRBJ2-1; a possible D gene is TRBD1 (6 bases). Germline CDR1 reads WSHSY; CDR2 reads SAAADI. The CDR3 runs 13 residues. Trimming took 10 bases from V and 4 from J, leaving 14 bases between them. Written as DNA, the CDR3 is TGCGCCATCCAGGACAGCTTATACAATGAGCAGTTCTTC. Its translation: CAIQDSLYNEQFF.

The rearrangement joins TRBV20-1 to TRBJ2-7; a possible D gene is TRBD2 (7 bases). Germline V lookup: CDR1 DFQATT, CDR2 SNEGSKA (reference sequence). Trimming took off 5 bases at V and 1 base at J, with 15 bases between the two ends. The CDR3 runs to 14 residues. For the CDR3, the DNA is TGCAGTGCTTACGAGGGGGGGGATTCCTACGAGCAGTACTTC. Its protein product is CSAYEGGDSYEQYF.

This clonotype was counted a few times. J is TRBJ2-3 and V is TRBV7-9; tentatively, D is TRBD2 (6 bases). Trimming removed 5 bases from V and 2 bases from J, with 17 bases in between. The CDR3 spans 16 residues. CDR1 SEHNR and CDR2 FQNEAQ come from the germline V gene (reference sequence). The CDR3 sequence is CASSPVWGENTDTQYF. CDR3 coding DNA: TGTGCCAGCAGCCCCGTCTGGGGGGAGAACACAGATACGCAGTATTTT. Variable domain in full (rest from reference TRBV7-9 and TRBJ2-3): DTGVSQNPRHKITKRGQNVTFRCDPISEHNRLYWYRQTLGQGPEFLTYFQNEAQLEKSRLLSDRFSAERPKGSFSTLEIQRTEQGDSAMYLCASSPVWGENTDTQYFGPGTRLTVL.

The table lists this clonotype with a few counts. The V gene is TRBV9, the J gene TRBJ1-2; 10 nucleotides align to TRBD1. Germline V CDR1 and CDR2: SGDLS, YYNGEE. CDR3 length: 17 residues. The trim removed 0 bases at V and 3 bases at J, leaving 8 bases unmatched. CDR3 protein: CASSVGFPGTGDYGYTF. The CDR3 DNA follows: TGTGCCAGCAGCGTAGGATTCCCCGGGACAGGGGACTATGGCTACACCTTC.

This clonotype was counted between two and nine times. This chain links TRBV3-1 with TRBJ1-1, with D unresolved. Germline V gene data show CDR1 as LGHDT and CDR2 as YNNKEL (reference sequence). The V end was cut by 5 bases, the J end by 5 bases, with 6 bases between. The CDR3 is 11 amino acids. CDR3 amino acids: CASSSSTEAFF. CDR3 nucleotides: TGTGCCAGCAGCTCAAGTACTGAAGCTTTCTTT.

This chain links TRBV6-2 or TRBV6-3 with TRBJ2-5; unclear D gene. V lost 4 bases to trimming and J lost 5 bases, with 17 bases between them. The CDR3 consists of 15 residues. CDR1 is MNHEY, CDR2 SVGEGT, per germline. The CDR3, as DNA: TGTGCCAGCAGTTTGTACAAACGAGGCGAGGAGACCCAGTACTTC. Translated: CASSLYKRGEETQYF.

Many counts were recorded for this clonotype. The CDR3 region has the DNA TGTGCCATCAGTGAGGCCGGCTACGAGCAGTACTTC. Translated, it gives CAISEAGYEQYF. This chain connects TRBV10-3 to TRBJ2-7; D unresolved. The CDR3 consists of 12 residues. The germline V and J ends were trimmed by 2 bases and 3 bases, with 5 bases remaining between them. Germline CDR1 and CDR2: ENHRY and SYGVKD.

The chain is built from TRBV2 and TRBJ2-1; 8 nucleotides match TRBD1. Germline values: CDR1 SNHLY, CDR2 FYNNEI. Trimming removed 8 bases from V and 2 bases from J; junction bases left unmatched: 8. The CDR3 totals 15 residues. The CDR3 loop reads CASAFQGAPYNEQFF. The CDR3 nucleotides read TGTGCCAGCGCGTTTCAGGGGGCCCCCTACAATGAGCAGTTCTTC.

This clonotype was detected a few times. The chain is built from TRBV7-2 and TRBJ2-7, with 15 nucleotides matching TRBD2. With 7 bases clipped from V and 4 bases from J, the junction kept 8 bases outside the gene matches. This CDR3 comprises 16 residues. Germline CDR1 is SGHTA and CDR2 is FQGNSA. In nucleotides, the CDR3 is TGTGCCAGCACCCGGACTAGCGGGGGGGCTGGGTACGAGCAGTACTTC. It is translated as CASTRTSGGAGYEQYF.

The chain has TRBV3-1 and TRBJ2-2, with 14 nucleotides matching TRBD2. This CDR3 comprises 17 residues. V lost 4 bases, J lost 5 bases, and 6 bases stayed unmatched. Germline lookup yields CDR1 LGHDT and CDR2 YNNKEL (reference sequence). The CDR3 region is CASSRGLAGAFTGELFF. The CDR3 DNA reads as TGTGCCAGCAGCCGGGGACTAGCGGGGGCATTTACCGGGGAGCTGTTTTTT.

The sample holds a few counts of this clonotype. This chain joins TRBV6-1 and TRBJ1-2, with D uncertain. Looked up from germline, CDR1 is MNHNS and CDR2 is SASEGT. The length of the CDR3 is 14 residues. Trimming stripped 6 bases from V and 1 base from J, with 12 bases between. The CDR3 is CASRPGRYNYGYTF. The CDR3 region has the DNA TGTGCCAGCAGACCGGGCAGATATAACTATGGCTACACCTTC.

This clonotype was detected a few times. This sequence joins TRBV12-3 or TRBV12-4 and TRBJ1-2; 10 nucleotides match TRBD1. CDR3 length equals 15 residues. Trimming took 3 bases from V and 4 from J; bases not matched to a gene: 5. The CDR3 sequence: CASSFAWDRGYGYTF. The CDR3, as DNA: TGTGCCAGCAGTTTTGCCTGGGACAGGGGCTATGGCTACACCTTC.

The chain has TRBV20-1 and TRBJ1-5; tentative D call: TRBD1 (5 bases). In germline, CDR1 is DFQATT, CDR2 SNEGSKA (reference sequence). The V gene lost 4 bases and the J gene lost 0 bases, with 10 bases spanning the gap. The CDR3 spans 14 residues. DNA of the CDR3: TGCAGTGCTAACGGGGGGTATAGCAATCAGCCCCAGCATTTT. Its translation: CSANGGYSNQPQHF.

The V call is TRBV10-3, the J call TRBJ2-1; either TRBD1 or TRBD2 may fit D (5 bases each). The length of the CDR3 is 13 residues. Germline CDR1 is ENHRY and CDR2 is SYGVKD. Trimming stripped 10 bases from V and 5 bases from J, with 15 bases between. The CDR3 here is CASGWGPDNEQFF. The CDR3 bases are TGTGCCAGCGGGTGGGGCCCCGACAATGAGCAGTTCTTC.

This clonotype was seen a handful of times. V usage is TRBV5-1 and J usage is TRBJ2-5; 10 positions match TRBD1. This CDR3 is built from 15 residues. Germline V gene sequence: CDR1 SGHRS, CDR2 YFSETQ. Germline trimming cut 4 bases from V and 4 bases from J; bases unmatched to any gene: 7. The CDR3 region is CASSPGQGGRETQYF. The CDR3 nucleotides are TGCGCCAGCAGCCCCGGACAGGGGGGCCGAGAGACCCAGTACTTC.

The CDR3 protein is CASSVGQGVYEQYF. CDR3 nucleotide sequence: TGTGCCAGCAGCGTAGGACAGGGGGTCTACGAGCAGTACTTC. The genes are TRBV9 and TRBJ2-7; 9 positions match TRBD1. The CDR3 spans 14 residues. The germline V gene encodes CDR1 SGDLS and CDR2 YYNGEE. J gave up 3 bases and V 0 bases, and 1 base lay outside the gene matches.

This clonotype has only a few counts. The chain has TRBV4-3 and TRBJ2-1, with a possible D match to TRBD1 (5 bases). This CDR3 contains 16 residues. The germline V gene has CDR1 LGHNA and CDR2 YSLEER. V was pared by 0 bases and J by 4 bases, with 13 bases between. CDR3 sequence: CASSQEQVSLYNEQFF. CDR3 in DNA: TGCGCCAGCAGCCAAGAACAGGTATCCCTATACAATGAGCAGTTCTTC.

The V call is TRBV27, the J call TRBJ2-1, with TRBD2 matching over 9 bases. Trimming removed 6 bases from V and 7 bases from J; junction bases left unmatched: 4. The CDR3 contains 13 residues. Germline V lookup: CDR1 MNHEY, CDR2 SMNVEV (reference sequence). CDR3 in DNA: TGTGCCAGCAGCCAACTAGCGGGTAATGAGCAGTTCTTC. It specifies CASSQLAGNEQFF.

The V and J genes are TRBV7-2 and TRBJ2-4; no firm D call. This CDR3 contains 16 residues. Germline V lookup: CDR1 SGHTA, CDR2 FQGNSA. Trimming stripped 4 bases from V and 1 base from J, with 14 bases between. CDR3 protein: CASSSSGFRAKNIQYF. CDR3 sequence (DNA): TGTGCCAGCAGCTCATCCGGGTTTCGGGCCAAAAACATTCAGTACTTC.

This clonotype was observed a few times. The chain couples TRBV6-5 to TRBJ2-7; 9 bases align to TRBD2. Germline V gives CDR1 MNHEY, CDR2 SVGAGI. V trimming: 2 bases; J trimming: 2 bases; junction bases outside the gene matches: 1. CDR3 length equals 14 residues. CDR3: CASSYIAGAYEQYF. CDR3 in DNA: TGTGCCAGCAGTTACATAGCGGGAGCCTACGAGCAGTACTTC.

This chain links TRBV12-3 or TRBV12-4 with TRBJ2-3; 10 nucleotides align to TRBD2. Losses at the gene ends were 6 bases for V and 6 bases for J; bases not matched to a gene: 9. The CDR3 loop spans 15 amino acids. DNA of the CDR3: TGTGCCAGCAGCCCCAGCGGGAGGGCCTTGGATACGCAGTATTTT. Its translation: CASSPSGRALDTQYF.

There are a few counts of this clonotype. The chain links TRBV7-2 to TRBJ2-1; D is tentatively TRBD1 or TRBD2 (5 bases each). The CDR3 runs to 14 residues. Germline CDR1 and CDR2: SGHTA and FQGNSA. The V end lost 1 base, the J end lost 7 bases, and 11 bases lay between the germline ends. Written as DNA, the CDR3 is TGTGCCAGCAGCTTAGGGGGGTTGTGGAATGAGCAGTTCTTC. Encoded protein: CASSLGGLWNEQFF.

J is TRBJ2-3 and V is TRBV29-1, with TRBD2 matching 12 bases. This CDR3 has 15 residues. CDR1 is SQVTM, CDR2 ANQGSEA, per germline. The junction had 4 bases not matched to a gene; V was cut back by 6 bases and J by 0 bases. DNA for the CDR3: TGCAGCGTGGCAGGGACTAGCGGGAGCACAGATACGCAGTATTTT. Protein sequence: CSVAGTSGSTDTQYF.

This clonotype was picked up a small number of times. This chain connects TRBV4-2 to TRBJ2-7; TRBD1 matches 9 bases. CDR1 is LGHNA and CDR2 is YNFKEQ in the germline V gene. The CDR3 spans 15 residues. J gave up 6 bases and V 4 bases, and 10 bases lay outside the gene matches. In DNA form, the CDR3 reads TGTGCCAGCAGCCTTGCGGGACAGGGACGAGGCGAGCAGTACTTC. Its translation is CASSLAGQGRGEQYF.

The V and J genes are TRBV10-3 and TRBJ2-7, with 7 bases that match TRBD2. The junction had 6 bases not matched to a gene; V was cut back by 2 bases and J by 5 bases. CDR1 ENHRY and CDR2 SYGVKD come from the germline V gene. There are 14 residues in the CDR3. The CDR3 bases are TGTGCCATCAGTGAGGAAGTAGGGAGGGACGAGCAGTACTTC. Its protein product is CAISEEVGRDEQYF.

In this sample, this clonotype turned up a few times. This chain joins TRBV12-3 or TRBV12-4 and TRBJ1-4; possible D gene TRBD1, 6 bases. The CDR3 is 15 residues long. Trimming took 5 bases from V and 6 from J, leaving 16 bases between them. CDR3 in DNA: TGTGCCAGCAGTCTACTACAGGGAGCGGATGAAAAACTGTTTTTT. It codes for CASSLLQGADEKLFF.

This clonotype was seen only a few times. This rearrangement joins TRBV12-3 or TRBV12-4 to TRBJ2-5; D may be TRBD2 (6 bases). V was clipped by 4 bases and J by 1 base, with 10 bases between them. The CDR3 is 14 residues long. The DNA for the CDR3 is TGTGCCAGCAGTTCCCGGGACTTCCAAGAGACCCAGTACTTC. It specifies CASSSRDFQETQYF.

This chain links TRBV7-2 with TRBJ2-7; D is perhaps TRBD2 (5 bases). The CDR3 length is 14 residues. The V and J ends lost 8 bases and 0 bases respectively, with 14 bases between them. The germline V gene encodes CDR1 SGHTA and CDR2 FQGNSA. CDR3 bases: TGTGCCAGCGCCCGGGAAACGTTCTCCTACGAGCAGTACTTC. Its translation is CASARETFSYEQYF. Full variable domain (outside the CDR3, taken from reference TRBV7-2 and TRBJ2-7): GAGVSQSPSNKVTEKGKDVELRCDPISGHTALYWYRQSLGQGLEFLIYFQGNSAPDKSGLPSDRFSAERTGGSVSTLTIQRTQQEDSAVYLCASARETFSYEQYFGPGTRLTVT.

Here the CDR3 reads CASVGTSFYEQYF. CDR3 in DNA: TGTGCCAGCGTGGGGACTAGCTTCTACGAGCAGTACTTC. The chain is built from TRBV28 and TRBJ2-7; 9 bases are a match to TRBD2. The CDR3 spans 13 residues. V dropped 8 bases and J dropped 3; count of bases not matched to a gene: 5. The germline V gene has CDR1 MDHEN and CDR2 SYDVKM.

This clonotype has only a few counts. CDR3 in DNA: TGCGCCAGCAGCGGAACAAATCAGCCCCAGCATTTT. Translating gives CASSGTNQPQHF. The V gene is TRBV5-1, the J gene TRBJ1-5; no clear D gene. Deletions cut 4 bases from V and 4 bases from J, with 6 bases between. CDR3 length: 12 residues. Germline CDR1 is SGHRS and CDR2 is YFSETQ.

Ten or more counts support this clonotype. The rearrangement uses TRBV7-9 and TRBJ2-1; no clear D gene. Germline V gene lookup returns CDR1 SEHNR and CDR2 FQNEAQ (reference sequence). The CDR3 consists of 15 residues. Trimming took 3 bases from V and 8 from J, leaving 17 bases between them. For the CDR3, the DNA is TGTGCCAGCAGCTTCACTTCTAGACCCCTAGATGAGCAGTTCTTC. It codes for CASSFTSRPLDEQFF.